Presented here are 29 T cell receptor beta chains from one specimen sequenced in a study of regulatory T cells in long-lasting Graves disease. The time point was: newly diagnosed GD, antithyroid drugs for less than 3 months. Scientists built the TCR library using RNA that was extracted from PBMCs. Arm-PCR of CDR3 regions and iRepertoire HTBI primers were used to build TCR beta libraries. TCRdb called the multiplex PCR reads again in MiXCR, with one record for every CDR3 protein. The table has around 450,000 distinct CDR3 sequences, roughly 15% seen once. This sample also belongs to another study, concerning T cells in Graves' hyperthyroidism and ophthalmopathy.

This sample comprised peripheral blood mononuclear cells (PBMCs), obtained at new diagnosis, from a patient treated with antithyroid drugs. The receptors were sampled from a middle-aged man with Graves disease.

The chain couples TRBV29-1 to TRBJ2-1, with D hard to call. The germline CDR1 and CDR2 sequences are SQVTM and ANQGSEA. The CDR3 runs to 12 residues. Trimming cost V 3 bases and J 9 bases, with 12 bases left between them. For the CDR3, the DNA is TGCAGCGTTGAGGACGCCGGCCCTGAGCAGTTCTTC. Its translation: CSVEDAGPEQFF.

Regarding this clonotype: A far larger clone is only one base removed, so a read error is likely. This rearrangement joins TRBV28 to TRBJ2-3; 7 nucleotides align to TRBD1. TRBJ2-5 matches the DNA end more closely, so the J call is doubtful. The germline gives CDR1 MDHEN, CDR2 SYDVKM. The CDR3 extends over 16 amino acids. The CDR3 here is CASSFLRFDRDSTQYF. In DNA form, the CDR3 reads TGTGCCAGCAGTTTCCTTCGTTTTGACAGGGATTCGACCCAGTACTTC.

This clonotype has ten or more counts. This chain links TRBV29-1 with TRBJ1-2, with D tentatively TRBD1 (5 bases). The length of the CDR3 is 11 residues. Germline V CDR1 and CDR2: SQVTM, ANQGSEA. CDR3 nucleotides: TGCAGGGCTGACAGCGACTATGGCTACACCTTC. This gives the protein CRADSDYGYTF.

V is TRBV29-1 and J is TRBJ2-1; 12 bases match TRBD2. V lost 3 bases and J lost 4; bases outside the gene matches: 10. The CDR3 is made up of 17 amino acids. Per the germline V gene, CDR1 is SQVTM and CDR2 is ANQGSEA. The CDR3 region has the DNA TGCAGCGTTGAGACTAGCGGGAGCGCTCGAGTATACAATGAGCAGTTCTTC. It yields the protein CSVETSGSARVYNEQFF.

This clonotype was counted many times. The chain couples TRBV11-3 to TRBJ2-7; 9 bases align to TRBD2. The junction had 12 bases not matched to a gene; V was cut back by 1 base and J by 5 bases. Germline-derived CDR1 and CDR2 are SGHNT and YENEEA. The CDR3 consists of 17 residues. CDR3 nucleotide sequence: TGTGCCAGCAGCTTAGGGCTAGCGGGGCCTGAGGGCGACGAGCAGTACTTC. As protein: CASSLGLAGPEGDEQYF.

There are a few counts of this clonotype. The chain recombines TRBV2 with TRBJ2-2, with D maybe TRBD1 (5 bases). Germline V gene sequence: CDR1 SNHLY, CDR2 FYNNEI. The V end was cut by 5 bases, the J end by 1 base, with 11 bases between. This CDR3 spans 15 amino acids. As DNA, the CDR3 is TGTGCCAGCAGTAAGCAGGGTCAGAACACCGGGGAGCTGTTTTTT. It translates to CASSKQGQNTGELFF. The whole variable domain, remainder taken from reference TRBV2 and TRBJ2-2, is EPEVTQTPSHQVTQMGQEVILRCVPISNHLYFYWYRQILGQKVEFLVSFYNNEISEKSEIFDDQFSVERPDGSNFTLKIRSTKLEDSAMYFCASSKQGQNTGELFFGEGSRLTVL.

This clonotype has just a few counts. The rearrangement joins TRBV12-3 or TRBV12-4 to TRBJ1-2; a weak D match, TRBD1 (5 bases). Trimming took off 6 bases at V and 2 bases at J, with 7 bases between the two ends. The CDR3 consists of 12 residues. The CDR3 DNA sequence: TGTGCCAGCAGACAGGAGAACTATGGCTACACCTTC. Translating gives CASRQENYGYTF.

There are many counts of this clonotype. This rearrangement joins TRBV24-1 to TRBJ2-5; D may correspond to TRBD1 or TRBD2 (5 bases each). Trimming pared 5 bases from V and 4 bases from J, leaving 10 bases between. Germline V lookup: CDR1 KGHDR, CDR2 SFDVKD. CDR3 length: 13 amino acids. CDR3 in amino acids: CATSAPGRETQYF. Here the CDR3 DNA reads TGTGCCACCAGTGCCCCGGGGCGAGAGACCCAGTACTTC.

At least ten counts were recorded for this clonotype. The gene calls are TRBV12-3 or TRBV12-4 and TRBJ1-5; 9 bases are a match to TRBD1. This CDR3 region has 19 residues. V shed 2 bases and J 0 bases; nucleotides not matched to a gene: 11. In DNA, the CDR3 is TGTGCCAGCAGTTTATCCCGGGACAGGGTAAGCCCTAGCAATCAGCCCCAGCATTTT. Translated: CASSLSRDRVSPSNQPQHF.

Many counts were recorded for this clonotype. The rearrangement links TRBV28 to TRBJ2-4; D may be TRBD1 or TRBD2 (5 bases each). V was clipped by 3 bases and J by 0 bases, with 9 bases between them. The V gene's germline CDR1 is MDHEN and CDR2 SYDVKM. The CDR3 sequence is 15 residues long. Written as DNA, the CDR3 is TGTGCCAGCAGTTTTGTGGGGGTAGCCAAAAACATTCAGTACTTC. Residues: CASSFVGVAKNIQYF. The full variable domain, its missing parts supplied by reference TRBV28 and TRBJ2-4, is DVKVTQSSRYLVKRTGEKVFLECVQDMDHENMFWYRQDPGLGLRLIYFSYDVKMKEKGDIPEGYSVSREKKERFSLILESASTNQTSMYLCASSFVGVAKNIQYFGAGTRLSVL.

This chain uses TRBV28 with TRBJ2-3; 14 bases agree with TRBD2. V shed 6 bases and J 3 bases; nucleotides not matched to a gene: 8. CDR1 MDHEN and CDR2 SYDVKM come from the germline V gene. The CDR3 loop spans 17 amino acids. The CDR3 loop is CASRTGTSGSRTDTQYF. In nucleotides, the CDR3 is TGTGCCAGCAGAACCGGGACTAGCGGGAGTCGGACAGATACGCAGTATTTT.

A few counts support this clonotype. V gene TRBV5-1 combines with J gene TRBJ2-2; 12 nucleotides match TRBD2. CDR3 size: 15 residues. The V and J ends lost 3 bases and 6 bases, in that order; junction bases with no gene match: 3. Germline-derived CDR1 and CDR2 are SGHRS and YFSETQ. This CDR3 is CASSYGLAGSGELFF. As DNA, the CDR3 is TGCGCCAGCAGCTATGGACTAGCGGGATCCGGGGAGCTGTTTTTT.

Concerning this clonotype: One end of the junction fails to match germline, which may point to a read error. The chain is built from TRBV2 and TRBJ1-6, with TRBD1 matching over 8 bases. CDR1 is SNHLY and CDR2 is FYNNEI in the germline V gene. The CDR3 sequence is 14 residues long. For the CDR3, the DNA is TGTGCCAGCAGTGGAGACAGGGGTGATTCACCCCCCCACTTT. The encoded protein is CASSGDRGDSPPHF.

This clonotype appeared many times. The chain links TRBV2 to TRBJ1-1; TRBD1 is a possible D gene (5 bases). The CDR3 contains 14 residues. Germline CDR1 and CDR2: SNHLY and FYNNEI. V was cut by 4 bases and J by 1 base, with 10 bases left in between. The DNA for the CDR3 is TGTGCCAGCAGTGGACCGACAGCGAACACTGAAGCTTTCTTT. Protein product: CASSGPTANTEAFF.

This clonotype was detected a few times. The chain employs TRBV12-3 or TRBV12-4 and TRBJ2-1; perhaps TRBD2 as D (6 bases). The V gene lost 5 bases and the J gene lost 6 bases, with 20 bases spanning the gap. CDR3 size: 16 residues. CDR3 sequence: CASSPDTGGPGNEQFF. The DNA of the CDR3 is TGTGCCAGCAGTCCCGATACAGGAGGGCCAGGCAATGAGCAGTTCTTC.

This clonotype was seen repeatedly, ten times or more. V usage is TRBV2 and J usage is TRBJ1-2; weak D call: TRBD1 (6 bases). The V gene's germline CDR1 is SNHLY and CDR2 FYNNEI. The V and J ends lost 7 bases and 2 bases respectively, with 11 bases between them. The CDR3 spans 13 residues. CDR3 region: CASKTGRNYGYTF. CDR3 coding DNA: TGTGCCAGCAAAACAGGGCGAAACTATGGCTACACCTTC. Using reference TRBV2 and TRBJ1-2 for the parts outside the CDR3, the full variable domain is EPEVTQTPSHQVTQMGQEVILRCVPISNHLYFYWYRQILGQKVEFLVSFYNNEISEKSEIFDDQFSVERPDGSNFTLKIRSTKLEDSAMYFCASKTGRNYGYTFGSGTRLTVV.

In this sample, this clonotype turned up many times. The V gene is TRBV3-1, the J gene TRBJ2-1; the D gene is possibly TRBD2 (6 bases). CDR3 length: 15 residues. CDR1 LGHDT and CDR2 YNNKEL come from the germline V gene (reference sequence). Trimming stripped 4 bases from V and 7 bases from J, with 17 bases between. The CDR3 loop is CASSLGTGAENEQFF. The CDR3 DNA is TGTGCCAGCAGCCTAGGAACGGGAGCGGAAAATGAGCAGTTCTTC.

At least ten counts were recorded for this clonotype. This chain links TRBV6-2 or TRBV6-3 with TRBJ2-1, with D possibly TRBD2 on 5 matching bases. From germline, CDR1 is MNHEY and CDR2 SVGEGT. Between the trimmed V and J ends, which lost 4 bases and 4 bases, there was a span of 17 bases. This CDR3 spans 16 amino acids. CDR3 amino acids: CASSFRTSRVYNEQFF. Written as DNA, the CDR3 is TGTGCCAGCAGTTTCCGTACTTCGCGGGTTTACAATGAGCAGTTCTTC.

This clonotype was seen more than once but under ten times. This rearrangement joins TRBV6-2 or TRBV6-3 to TRBJ2-3; D may be TRBD2 (7 bases). Germline CDR1 is MNHEY and CDR2 is SVGEGT. This CDR3 contains 16 residues. V lost 7 bases and J 0 bases, leaving 17 bases between the germline ends. CDR3 DNA: TGTGCCAGCACCGGAAGGGGGGGGACTAGCACAGATACGCAGTATTTT. Amino acids: CASTGRGGTSTDTQYF.

In its sample, this clonotype was seen many times. The CDR3, as DNA: TGTGCCAGCAGCTCAGCCGGATTGGGCCAAGAGACCCAGTACTTC. Its translation: CASSSAGLGQETQYF. V gene TRBV7-9 combines with J gene TRBJ2-5; D is undetermined. The CDR3 loop spans 15 amino acids. V lost 4 bases and J lost 1, with 13 bases in between. The germline V gene encodes CDR1 SEHNR and CDR2 FQNEAQ (reference sequence).

The gene calls are TRBV2 and TRBJ1-4; TRBD1 might be the D (6 bases). Germline V lookup: CDR1 SNHLY, CDR2 FYNNEI. V shed 4 bases and J shed 3 bases, with 9 bases lying between them. CDR3 length: 14 residues. CDR3: CASSATGPNEKLFF. As DNA, the CDR3 is TGTGCCAGCAGTGCGACAGGACCTAATGAAAAACTGTTTTTT.

This clonotype was seen many times. CDR3 bases: TGTGCCAGCACGCGGGGAAACACAGATACGCAGTATTTT. This translates into CASTRGNTDTQYF. The chain has TRBV12-3 or TRBV12-4 and TRBJ2-3, with D perhaps TRBD2 (6 bases). The CDR3 runs 13 residues. Trimming left V 7 bases short and J 2 bases short, with 10 bases between.

This clonotype was observed at least ten times. The rearrangement links TRBV7-3 to TRBJ2-1; 11 bases match TRBD2. With 6 bases clipped from V and 6 bases from J, the junction kept 7 bases outside the gene matches. Germline CDR1 and CDR2: SGHTA and FQGTGA. The CDR3 loop spans 15 amino acids. As DNA, the CDR3 is TGTGCCAGCAGTTTTTCCGGGACTAGCGGCAATGAGCAGTTCTTC. Translating gives CASSFSGTSGNEQFF.

This clonotype was found many times. The genes are TRBV7-9 and TRBJ2-6; possible D gene TRBD1, 6 bases. The CDR3 is made up of 18 amino acids. V lost 7 bases and J lost 0, with 19 bases in between. CDR1 SEHNR and CDR2 FQNEAQ come from the germline V gene (reference sequence). CDR3 region: CASTPPNRAISGANVLTF. The CDR3 DNA reads TGTGCCAGCACCCCTCCCAACAGGGCCATCTCTGGGGCCAACGTCCTGACTTTC. Full variable domain (rest looked up from reference TRBV7-9 and TRBJ2-6): DTGVSQNPRHKITKRGQNVTFRCDPISEHNRLYWYRQTLGQGPEFLTYFQNEAQLEKSRLLSDRFSAERPKGSFSTLEIQRTEQGDSAMYLCASTPPNRAISGANVLTFGAGSRLTVL.

The rearrangement uses TRBV7-6 and TRBJ2-7, with D uncertain. Trimming shortened V by 1 base and J by 5 bases, and 12 bases separated the two germline ends. The germline V gene encodes CDR1 SGHVS and CDR2 FNYEAQ. This CDR3 comprises 14 residues. The CDR3 loop is CASSLGKITHEQYF. The CDR3 nucleotides are TGTGCCAGCAGCTTAGGAAAAATCACCCACGAGCAGTACTTC.

This clonotype was observed at least ten times. The J gene is TRBJ2-5, the V gene TRBV7-8, with 13 bases identical to TRBD2. This CDR3 contains 15 residues. Losses at the gene ends were 10 bases for V and 5 bases for J; bases not matched to a gene: 10. CDR1 and CDR2 from the germline V gene are SGHVS and FQNEAQ. CDR3 nucleotides: TGTGCCACTACAACTAGCGGGAGGGTTAAGGAGACCCAGTACTTC. Its translation is CATTTSGRVKETQYF.

This clonotype was detected ten times or more. The chain is built from TRBV13 and TRBJ1-4; unclear D gene. This CDR3 comprises 15 residues. Germline loops: CDR1 PRHDT, CDR2 FYEKMQ (reference sequence). V lost 0 bases and J 3 bases, leaving 8 bases between the germline ends. The CDR3 coding sequence is TGTGCCAGCAGCTTAGGCCCTGGGTCTAATGAAAAACTGTTTTTT. It yields the protein CASSLGPGSNEKLFF.

The sample holds a few counts of this clonotype. The chain carries TRBV20-1 and TRBJ1-5; D remains ambiguous. V lost 6 bases and J lost 1, with 10 bases in between. The CDR3 loop spans 13 amino acids. Germline CDR1 reads DFQATT; CDR2 reads SNEGSKA (reference sequence). The CDR3 reads CSALRKSNQPQHF. In nucleotides, the CDR3 is TGCAGTGCCCTGAGGAAGAGCAATCAGCCCCAGCATTTT.

There are many counts of this clonotype. The rearrangement joins TRBV20-1 to TRBJ1-5; D uncertain. Trimming cost V 2 bases and J 4 bases, with 6 bases left between them. The CDR3 sequence is 12 residues long. CDR1 is DFQATT and CDR2 is SNEGSKA in the germline V gene (reference sequence). CDR3 nucleotides: TGCAGTGCTAGACGGCAAAATCAGCCCCAGCATTTT. This gives the protein CSARRQNQPQHF.